The 4 T cell receptor beta chains below were found in one sample sequenced in a study of T cells in Graves' hyperthyroidism and ophthalmopathy. TCR beta CDR3 sequences were amplified from RNA transcripts. The TCR CDR3 was amplified in a first-round RT-PCR using the HTBI primer set. TCRdb fed the multiplex PCR reads into MiXCR, producing one record per CDR3 protein. The sample yields almost 600,000 distinct CDR3 sequences, 40% to 55% seen once. Sequencing input: peripheral blood or thyroid tissue (not recorded which). Receptor source: a young woman with Graves' hyperthyroidism.

This CDR3 reads CAISGQGETYEQYF. Here the CDR3 DNA reads TGTGCCATCAGTGGACAGGGAGAGACCTACGAGCAGTACTTC. The chain links TRBV10-3 to TRBJ2-7; 7 nucleotides match TRBD1. The CDR3 consists of 14 residues. Per the germline V gene, CDR1 is ENHRY and CDR2 is SYGVKD. The J segment lost 2 bases and the V segment lost 4 bases, leaving 5 bases of the junction unmatched.

This clonotype was counted ten times or more. In DNA form, the CDR3 reads TGTGCCAGCAGTGAGTCTATAGAGACCCAGTACTTC. Its protein is CASSESIETQYF. The chain uses TRBV6-1 and TRBJ2-5; D remains unclear. V gave up 3 bases and J gave up 4 bases, with 6 bases separating them. The length of the CDR3 is 12 residues. Germline V gives CDR1 MNHNS, CDR2 SASEGT.

The chain links TRBV7-7 to TRBJ2-5; 11 bases line up with TRBD2. The germline gives CDR1 SSHAT, CDR2 FNYEAQ (reference sequence). J was trimmed by 10 bases and V by 5 bases; bases with no gene match: 21. This CDR3 region has 18 residues. CDR3 in DNA: TGTGCCAGCAGCCAAGGGGCGACTAGCGGGATCAGCTCCTACGACCAGTACTTC. This encodes CASSQGATSGISSYDQYF.

Regarding this clonotype: A much more abundant neighbour one base away suggests this may be a read error. The J gene is TRBJ2-7, the V gene TRBV25-1, with D perhaps being TRBD1 or TRBD2 (6 bases each). The CDR3 loop spans 14 amino acids. The germline V gene has CDR1 MGHDK and CDR2 SYGVNS. V lost 6 bases and J 6 bases, leaving 18 bases between the germline ends. The CDR3 DNA is TGTGCCAGCAGATACTCGAGACAGGAGGGCGAGCAGTACTTC. Translation gives CASRYSRQEGEQYF.